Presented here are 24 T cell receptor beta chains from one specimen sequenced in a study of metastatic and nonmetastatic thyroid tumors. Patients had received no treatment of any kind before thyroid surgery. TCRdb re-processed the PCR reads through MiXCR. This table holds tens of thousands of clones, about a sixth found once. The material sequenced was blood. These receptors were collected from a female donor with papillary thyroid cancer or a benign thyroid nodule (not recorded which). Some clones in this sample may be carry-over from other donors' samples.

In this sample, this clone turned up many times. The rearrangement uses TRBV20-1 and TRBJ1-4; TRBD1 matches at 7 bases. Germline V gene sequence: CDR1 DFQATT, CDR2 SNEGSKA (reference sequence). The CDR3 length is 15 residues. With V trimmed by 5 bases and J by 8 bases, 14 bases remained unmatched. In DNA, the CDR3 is TGCAGTGCTCTAACCCCGGGAGGGGGCAGAGAAAAACTGTTTTTT. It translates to CSALTPGGGREKLFF.

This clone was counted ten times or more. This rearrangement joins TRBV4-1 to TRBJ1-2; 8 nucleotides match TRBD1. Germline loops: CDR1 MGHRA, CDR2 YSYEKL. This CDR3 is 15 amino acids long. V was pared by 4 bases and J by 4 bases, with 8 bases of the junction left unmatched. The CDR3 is CASSPGQGMVYGYTF. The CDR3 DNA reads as TGCGCCAGCAGCCCAGGACAGGGAATGGTCTATGGCTACACCTTC.

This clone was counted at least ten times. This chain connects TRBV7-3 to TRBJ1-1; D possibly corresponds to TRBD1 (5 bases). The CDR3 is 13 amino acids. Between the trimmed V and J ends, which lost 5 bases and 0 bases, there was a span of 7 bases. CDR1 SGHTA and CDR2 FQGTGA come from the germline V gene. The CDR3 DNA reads TGTGCCAGCAGCCAAGGGGTGAACACTGAAGCTTTCTTT. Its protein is CASSQGVNTEAFF.

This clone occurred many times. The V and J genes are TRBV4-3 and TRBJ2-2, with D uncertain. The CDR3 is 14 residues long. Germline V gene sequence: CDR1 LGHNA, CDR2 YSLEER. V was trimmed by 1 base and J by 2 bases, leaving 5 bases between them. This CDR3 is CASSQAFNTGELFF. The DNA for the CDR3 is TGCGCCAGCAGCCAAGCCTTTAACACCGGGGAGCTGTTTTTT.

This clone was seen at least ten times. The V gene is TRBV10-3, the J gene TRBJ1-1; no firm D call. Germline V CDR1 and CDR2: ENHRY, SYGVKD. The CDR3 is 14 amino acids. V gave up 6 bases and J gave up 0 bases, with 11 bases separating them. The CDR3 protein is CAIRPSTVNTEAFF. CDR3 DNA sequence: TGTGCCATCAGGCCATCGACTGTGAACACTGAAGCTTTCTTT.

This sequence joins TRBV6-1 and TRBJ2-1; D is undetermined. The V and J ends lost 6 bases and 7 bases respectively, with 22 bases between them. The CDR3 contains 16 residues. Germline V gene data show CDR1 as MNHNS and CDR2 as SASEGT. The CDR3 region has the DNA TGTGCCAGCAGCAACCCTCCCGCAGGTGGATCTAATGAGCAGTTCTTC. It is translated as CASSNPPAGGSNEQFF.

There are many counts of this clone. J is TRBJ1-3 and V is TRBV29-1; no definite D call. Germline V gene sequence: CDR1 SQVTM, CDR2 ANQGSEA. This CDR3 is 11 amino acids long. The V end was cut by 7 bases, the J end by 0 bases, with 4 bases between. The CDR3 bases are TGCAGCGCCACCTCTGGAAACACCATATATTTT. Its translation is CSATSGNTIYF.

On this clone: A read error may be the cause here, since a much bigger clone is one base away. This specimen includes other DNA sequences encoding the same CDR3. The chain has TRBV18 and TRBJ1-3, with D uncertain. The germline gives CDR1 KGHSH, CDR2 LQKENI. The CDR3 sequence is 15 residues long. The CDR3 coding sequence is TGTGCCAGCTCACCATCCGAAGGCTCTGGGAACACCATATATTTT. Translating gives CASSPSEGSGNTIYF.

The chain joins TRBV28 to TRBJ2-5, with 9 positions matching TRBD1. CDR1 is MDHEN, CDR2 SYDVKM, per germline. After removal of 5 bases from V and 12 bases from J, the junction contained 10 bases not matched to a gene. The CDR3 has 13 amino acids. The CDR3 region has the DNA TGTGCCAGCAGTCCGGGGACAGGGCAGGACGAGTACTTC. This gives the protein CASSPGTGQDEYF.

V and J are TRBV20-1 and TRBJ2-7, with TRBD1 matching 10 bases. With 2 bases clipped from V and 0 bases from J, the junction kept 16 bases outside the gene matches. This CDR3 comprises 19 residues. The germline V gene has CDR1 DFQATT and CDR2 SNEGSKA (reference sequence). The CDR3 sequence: CSARQSNRDRGGDSYEQYF. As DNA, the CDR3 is TGCAGTGCTAGACAGTCAAACCGGGACAGGGGTGGGGACTCCTACGAGCAGTACTTC.

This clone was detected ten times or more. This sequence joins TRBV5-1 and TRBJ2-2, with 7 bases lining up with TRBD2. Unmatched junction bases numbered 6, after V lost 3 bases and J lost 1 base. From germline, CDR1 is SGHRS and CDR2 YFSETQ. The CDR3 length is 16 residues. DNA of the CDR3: TGCGCCAGCAGCTCACAAGCGGGACTGAACACCGGGGAGCTGTTTTTT. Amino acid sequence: CASSSQAGLNTGELFF. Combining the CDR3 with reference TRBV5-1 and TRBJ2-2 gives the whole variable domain KAGVTQTPRYLIKTRGQQVTLSCSPISGHRSVSWYQQTPGQGLQFLFEYFSETQRNKGNFPGRFSGRQFSNSRSEMNVSTLELGDSALYLCASSSQAGLNTGELFFGEGSRLTVL.

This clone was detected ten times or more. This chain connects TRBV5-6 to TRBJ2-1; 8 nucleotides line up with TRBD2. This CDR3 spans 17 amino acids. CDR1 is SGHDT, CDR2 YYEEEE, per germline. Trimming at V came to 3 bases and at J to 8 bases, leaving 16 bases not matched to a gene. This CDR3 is CASSSGLAGIGYDEQFF. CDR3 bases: TGTGCCAGCAGCTCCGGACTAGCCGGAATCGGGTACGATGAGCAGTTCTTC.

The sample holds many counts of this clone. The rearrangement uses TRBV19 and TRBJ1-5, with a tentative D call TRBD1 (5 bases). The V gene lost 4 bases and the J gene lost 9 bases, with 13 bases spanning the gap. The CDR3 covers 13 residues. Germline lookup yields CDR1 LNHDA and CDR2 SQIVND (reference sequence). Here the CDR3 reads CASSTGNWRPQHF. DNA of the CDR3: TGTGCCAGTAGTACAGGGAACTGGCGGCCCCAGCATTTT. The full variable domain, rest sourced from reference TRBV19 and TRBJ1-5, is DGGITQSPKYLFRKEGQNVTLSCEQNLNHDAMYWYRQDPGQGLRLIYYSQIVNDFQKGDIAEGYSVSREKKESFPLTVTSAQKNPTAFYLCASSTGNWRPQHFGDGTRLSIL.

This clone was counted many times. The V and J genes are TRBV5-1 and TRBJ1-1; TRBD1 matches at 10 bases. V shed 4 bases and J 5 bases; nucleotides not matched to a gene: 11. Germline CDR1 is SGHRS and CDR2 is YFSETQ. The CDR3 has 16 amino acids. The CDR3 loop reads CASSPLPGGQGTEAFF. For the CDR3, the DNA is TGCGCCAGCAGCCCATTACCGGGGGGACAGGGGACTGAAGCTTTCTTT.

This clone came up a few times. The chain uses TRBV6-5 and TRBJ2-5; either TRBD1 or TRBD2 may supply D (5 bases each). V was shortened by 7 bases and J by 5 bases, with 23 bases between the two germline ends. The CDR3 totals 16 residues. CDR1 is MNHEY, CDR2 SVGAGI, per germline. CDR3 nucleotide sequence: TGTGCCAGCATTTCCACCGGGACCGAAATTCCTGAGACCCAGTACTTC. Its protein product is CASISTGTEIPETQYF.

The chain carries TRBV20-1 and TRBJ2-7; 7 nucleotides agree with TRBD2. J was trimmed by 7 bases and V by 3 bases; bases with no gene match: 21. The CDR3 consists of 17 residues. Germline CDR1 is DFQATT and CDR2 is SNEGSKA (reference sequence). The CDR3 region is CSASPNYFLSVAGEQYF. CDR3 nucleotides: TGCAGTGCTAGTCCCAACTACTTTCTATCGGTAGCGGGTGAGCAGTACTTC.

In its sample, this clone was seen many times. The DNA of the CDR3 is TGTGCCAGCTCACCTCAAGGGGCTGGTAATTCACCCCTCCACTTT. Its translation: CASSPQGAGNSPLHF. The chain is built from TRBV18 and TRBJ1-6; perhaps TRBD1 as D (5 bases). Germline V lookup: CDR1 KGHSH, CDR2 LQKENI. V gave up 3 bases and J gave up 6 bases, with 12 bases separating them. This CDR3 spans 15 amino acids.

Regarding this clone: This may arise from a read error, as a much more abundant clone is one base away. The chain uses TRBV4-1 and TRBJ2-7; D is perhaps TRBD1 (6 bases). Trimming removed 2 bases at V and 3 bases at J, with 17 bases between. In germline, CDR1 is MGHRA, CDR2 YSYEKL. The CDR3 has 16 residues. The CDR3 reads CASSQYRQGSIYEQYF. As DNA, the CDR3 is TGCGCCAGCAGCCAATATCGTCAGGGGTCTATCTACGAGCAGTACTTC.

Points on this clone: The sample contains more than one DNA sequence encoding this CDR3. The CDR3 loop reads CASSRTGETEAFF. CDR3 coding DNA: TGTGCCAGCAGTCGAACAGGGGAAACTGAAGCTTTCTTT. The chain has TRBV28 and TRBJ1-1, with 7 bases matching TRBD1. The germline gives CDR1 MDHEN, CDR2 SYDVKM. The junction had 5 bases not matched to a gene; V was cut back by 5 bases and J by 5 bases. The CDR3 is made up of 13 amino acids.

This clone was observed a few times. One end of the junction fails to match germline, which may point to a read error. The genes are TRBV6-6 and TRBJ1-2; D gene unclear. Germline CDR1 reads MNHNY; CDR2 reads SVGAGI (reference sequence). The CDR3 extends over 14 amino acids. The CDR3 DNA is TGTGCCAGCAGTTACTCCAGGAAATTGAATGGCTACACATTC. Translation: CASSYSRKLNGYTF.

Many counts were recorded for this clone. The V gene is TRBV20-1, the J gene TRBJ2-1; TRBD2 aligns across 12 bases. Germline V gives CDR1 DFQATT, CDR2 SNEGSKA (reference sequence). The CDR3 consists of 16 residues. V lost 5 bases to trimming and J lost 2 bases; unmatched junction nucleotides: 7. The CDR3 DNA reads TGCAGTGCTCAGACTAGCGGGAGATACACCTACAATGAGCAGTTCTTC. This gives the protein CSAQTSGRYTYNEQFF.

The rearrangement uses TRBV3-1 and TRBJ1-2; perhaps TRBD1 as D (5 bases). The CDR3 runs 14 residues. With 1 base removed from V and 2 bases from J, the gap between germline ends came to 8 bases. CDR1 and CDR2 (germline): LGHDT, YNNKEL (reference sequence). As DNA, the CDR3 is TGTGCCAGCAGCCAAGCGGGGCAGAACTATGGCTACACCTTC. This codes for CASSQAGQNYGYTF. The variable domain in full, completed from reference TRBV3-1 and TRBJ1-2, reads DTAVSQTPKYLVTQMGNDKSIKCEQNLGHDTMYWYKQDSKKFLKIMFSYNNKELIINETVPNRFSPKSPDKAHLNLHINSLELGDSAVYFCASSQAGQNYGYTFGSGTRLTVV.

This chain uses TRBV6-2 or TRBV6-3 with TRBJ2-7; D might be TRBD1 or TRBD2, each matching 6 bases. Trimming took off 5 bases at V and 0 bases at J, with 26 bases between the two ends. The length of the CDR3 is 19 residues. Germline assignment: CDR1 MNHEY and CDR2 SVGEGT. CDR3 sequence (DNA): TGTGCCAGCAGTCCGGTAGGGCAGGGGAGGAAATGGGGCTCCTACGAGCAGTACTTC. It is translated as CASSPVGQGRKWGSYEQYF.

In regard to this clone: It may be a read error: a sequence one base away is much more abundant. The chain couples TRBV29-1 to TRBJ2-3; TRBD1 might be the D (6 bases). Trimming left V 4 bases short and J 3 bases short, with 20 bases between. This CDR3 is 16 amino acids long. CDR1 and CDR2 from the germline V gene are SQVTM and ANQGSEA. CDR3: CSVGWSSVRGTDTQYF. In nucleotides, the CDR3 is TGCAGCGTTGGGTGGAGTAGCGTGAGGGGGACAGATACGCAGTATTTT.